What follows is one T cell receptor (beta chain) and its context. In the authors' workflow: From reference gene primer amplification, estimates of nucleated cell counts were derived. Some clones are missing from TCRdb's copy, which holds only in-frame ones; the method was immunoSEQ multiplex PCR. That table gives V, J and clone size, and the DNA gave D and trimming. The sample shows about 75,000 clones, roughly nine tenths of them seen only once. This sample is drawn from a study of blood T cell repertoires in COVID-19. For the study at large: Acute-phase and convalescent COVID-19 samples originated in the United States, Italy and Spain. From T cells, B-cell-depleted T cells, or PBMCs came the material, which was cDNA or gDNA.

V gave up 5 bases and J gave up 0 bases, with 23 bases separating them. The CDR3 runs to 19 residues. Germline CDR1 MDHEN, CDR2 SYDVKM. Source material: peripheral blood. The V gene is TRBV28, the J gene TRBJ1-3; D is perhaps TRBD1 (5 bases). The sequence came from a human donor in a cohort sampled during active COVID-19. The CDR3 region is CASSVRGRDFTVSGNTIYF. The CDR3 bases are TGTGCCAGCAGTGTTAGGGGACGGGACTTTACCGTCTCTGGAAACACCATATATTTT.